Described below is a single T cell receptor beta chain sequence and its context. V was shortened by 6 bases and J by 3 bases, with 11 bases between the two germline ends. Germline CDR1 MRHNA, CDR2 SNTAGT. The CDR3 spans 13 residues. Documented time point: recipient sample about 28 days before transplant, after cytoreduction. The sample belongs to a study of T cell clonotyping in hematopoietic cell transplantation. TCRdb keeps only in-frame clones here, not all; method: immunoSEQ multiplex PCR. This sample has tens of thousands of clones, with roughly 88% found just once. This TCR was sampled from a woman in her sixties or seventies with acute myeloid leukemia. Some clones in this sample may be carry-over from other donors' samples. The source was peripheral blood mononuclear cells, collected before stem cell transplant. The gene calls are TRBV6-4 and TRBJ1-2; TRBD1 is a possible D gene (6 bases). CDR3 bases: TGTGCCAGCAGCGCAGGACAGTACTATGGCTACACCTTC. It yields the protein CASSAGQYYGYTF.